Below are 25 T cell receptor beta chains sequenced from a single sample in a study of Graves' ophthalmopathy and Graves' hyperthyroidism. Transcripts of RNA were the source for amplifying TCR beta CDR3 regions. HTBI-primed first-round RT-PCR preceded second-round multiplex PCR. TCRdb independently ran MiXCR on the multiplex PCR reads; one entry per CDR3 protein. In the table there are 900,000 to 1,200,000 distinct CDR3 sequences, around a third of which are singletons. Sequencing input: peripheral blood or thyroid tissue (not recorded which). These TCRs come from an adult man with Graves' hyperthyroidism.

The V call is TRBV27, the J call TRBJ1-2; D is possibly TRBD1 (6 bases). Deletions cut 5 bases from V and 6 bases from J, with 28 bases between. The CDR3 is made up of 18 amino acids. Germline-derived CDR1 and CDR2 are MNHEY and SMNVEV (reference sequence). CDR3 in amino acids: CASSPFKHHRALENGYTF. Written as DNA, the CDR3 is TGTGCCAGCAGTCCCTTCAAACACCACAGGGCTCTTGAAAATGGCTACACCTTC.

This clonotype was detected ten times or more. The chain uses TRBV9 and TRBJ2-2; possibly TRBD2 for D (6 bases). Germline V CDR1 and CDR2: SGDLS, YYNGEE. The V end was cut by 3 bases, the J end by 7 bases, with 16 bases between. The CDR3 has 15 amino acids. In DNA, the CDR3 is TGTGCCAGCAGCGAGTCGGCTAGCGCTTTCGGGGAGCTGTTTTTT. Encoded protein: CASSESASAFGELFF.

This clonotype was observed many times. V is TRBV9 and J is TRBJ2-7; 14 bases agree with TRBD2. The V and J ends lost 3 bases and 6 bases, in that order; junction bases with no gene match: 5. Germline V CDR1 and CDR2: SGDLS, YYNGEE. The length of the CDR3 is 15 residues. CDR3 amino acids: CASSAGTSGSIEQYF. In nucleotides, the CDR3 is TGTGCCAGCAGCGCCGGGACTAGCGGGAGTATCGAGCAGTACTTC.

This clonotype came up many times. The chain couples TRBV7-2 to TRBJ2-7; D might be TRBD2 (5 bases). The ends were cut back, 2 bases at V and 4 bases at J, with 15 bases in the middle. The CDR3 sequence is 15 residues long. The germline V gene has CDR1 SGHTA and CDR2 FQGNSA. The CDR3 reads CASSLNVRGIYEQYF. Written as DNA, the CDR3 is TGTGCCAGCAGCTTAAACGTCCGAGGGATATACGAGCAGTACTTC.

V usage is TRBV15 and J usage is TRBJ1-5, with 9 nucleotides matching TRBD1. The germline V gene has CDR1 LNHNV and CDR2 YYDKDF (reference sequence). V shed 3 bases, J shed 3 bases, and the junction held 6 bases outside the gene matches. The CDR3 contains 16 residues. The CDR3, as DNA: TGTGCCACCAGCAGTTTACGGACAGGGGTCAATCAGCCCCAGCATTTT. Translation: CATSSLRTGVNQPQHF.

V is TRBV7-2 and J is TRBJ1-1, with a tentative D call TRBD1 (5 bases). The germline V gene has CDR1 SGHTA and CDR2 FQGNSA. The V end lost 7 bases, the J end lost 6 bases, and 15 bases lay between the germline ends. The CDR3 is 13 amino acids. The CDR3 DNA sequence: TGTGCCAGCAACAGCCGGGGCGGCGCTGAAGCTTTCTTT. Protein product: CASNSRGGAEAFF.

This clonotype was counted many times. This rearrangement joins TRBV10-3 to TRBJ2-7; D perhaps matches TRBD1 (6 bases). The germline V and J ends were trimmed by 7 bases and 4 bases, with 14 bases remaining between them. The CDR3 runs 13 residues. Germline CDR1 and CDR2: ENHRY and SYGVKD. The CDR3 DNA reads as TGTGCCATCAATCCGGGACACCAATACGAGCAGTACTTC. This sequence encodes CAINPGHQYEQYF.

As for this clonotype: A read error may be the cause here, since a much bigger clone is one base away. This chain uses TRBV14 with TRBJ2-5; the D is unclear. Germline V gene data show CDR1 as SGHDN and CDR2 as FVKESK. The CDR3 has 15 amino acids. The CDR3 coding sequence is TGTGCCAACAGCCATGACTTGGGGAACCAAGAGACCCAGTACTTC. Translating it yields CANSHDLGNQETQYF. The variable domain in full, completed from reference TRBV14 and TRBJ2-5, reads EAGVTQFPSHSVIEKGQTVTLRCDPISGHDNLYWYRRVMGKEIKFLLHFVKESKQDESGMPNNRFLAERTGGTYSTLKVQPAELEDSGVYFCANSHDLGNQETQYFGPGTRLLVL.

This chain uses TRBV15 with TRBJ1-5; weak D call: TRBD1 (6 bases). Germline CDR1 reads LNHNV; CDR2 reads YYDKDF (reference sequence). CDR3 length: 16 amino acids. Trimming took 2 bases from V and 14 from J, leaving 25 bases between them. DNA of the CDR3: TGTGCCACCAGCAGACGATCAACAGGGTTCGAGGCCTACGAGCATTTT. Protein: CATSRRSTGFEAYEHF.

At least ten counts were recorded for this clonotype. The genes are TRBV7-8 and TRBJ2-5; TRBD2 matches 10 bases. Unmatched junction bases numbered 10, after V lost 7 bases and J lost 2 bases. Germline V gives CDR1 SGHVS, CDR2 FQNEAQ. This CDR3 has 16 amino acids. For the CDR3, the DNA is TGTGCCAGCACCCGCCTAGCGGGGGTGTGGCAAGAGACCCAGTACTTC. This codes for CASTRLAGVWQETQYF. The variable domain in full, with the rest retrieved from reference TRBV7-8 and TRBJ2-5, is GAGVSQSPRYKVAKRGQDVALRCDPISGHVSLFWYQQALGQGPEFLTYFQNEAQLDKSGLPSDRFFAERPEGSVSTLKIQRTQQEDSAVYLCASTRLAGVWQETQYFGPGTRLLVL.

This clonotype was detected many times. The J gene is TRBJ2-5, the V gene TRBV29-1; TRBD2 is a possible D gene (5 bases). Trimming took off 4 bases at V and 1 base at J, with 7 bases between the two ends. The germline gives CDR1 SQVTM, CDR2 ANQGSEA. The CDR3 loop spans 12 amino acids. The CDR3 region is CSVAGIQETQYF. In DNA form, the CDR3 reads TGCAGCGTTGCGGGAATCCAAGAGACCCAGTACTTC.

This clonotype was picked up many times. The chain links TRBV25-1 to TRBJ1-2, with 8 bases aligning to TRBD1. The CDR3 runs 16 residues. Germline assignment: CDR1 MGHDK and CDR2 SYGVNS. V trimming: 3 bases; J trimming: 2 bases; junction bases outside the gene matches: 8. The CDR3 loop is CASSEGRDRPNYGYTF. The CDR3 bases are TGTGCCAGCAGTGAGGGACGGGACAGGCCCAACTATGGCTACACCTTC.

Worth noting for this clonotype: The junction differs from germline at one of its ends, possibly a read error. This chain links TRBV2 with TRBJ1-6; D may be TRBD1 (5 bases). The CDR3 length is 13 residues. Germline CDR1 and CDR2: SNHLY and FYNNEI. The DNA of the CDR3 is TGTGCCAGCACCCGGGACGTGAATTCACCCCCCCACTTT. Protein: CASTRDVNSPPHF. Using reference TRBV2 and TRBJ1-6 for the parts outside the CDR3, the full variable domain is EPEVTQTPSHQVTQMGQEVILRCVPISNHLYFYWYRQILGQKVEFLVSFYNNEISEKSEIFDDQFSVERPDGSNFTLKIRSTKLEDSAMYFCASTRDVNSPPHFGNGTRLTVT.

This clonotype was detected many times. This chain links TRBV5-4 with TRBJ1-1, with unresolved D. Trimming left V 7 bases short and J 0 bases short, with 7 bases between. Per the germline V gene, CDR1 is SGHNT and CDR2 is YYREEE (reference sequence). The CDR3 is 12 residues long. CDR3 DNA: TGTGCCAGCGCCGGGATGAACACTGAAGCTTTCTTT. It translates to CASAGMNTEAFF.

The chain is built from TRBV6-5 and TRBJ2-7; a possible D gene is TRBD2 (7 bases). The ends were cut back, 3 bases at V and 0 bases at J, with 12 bases in the middle. Per the germline V gene, CDR1 is MNHEY and CDR2 is SVGAGI. The length of the CDR3 is 15 residues. CDR3 DNA sequence: TGTGCCAGCAGTTATGCGGGGGCCCTCTCCTACGAGCAGTACTTC. This sequence encodes CASSYAGALSYEQYF.

This clonotype occurred many times. This chain links TRBV19 with TRBJ1-4; D not resolved. Germline CDR1 and CDR2: LNHDA and SQIVND (reference sequence). This CDR3 is 13 amino acids long. The V gene lost 10 bases and the J gene lost 0 bases, with 9 bases spanning the gap. CDR3 sequence: CATPIATNEKLFF. The CDR3 DNA reads TGTGCCACCCCGATTGCAACTAATGAAAAACTGTTTTTT.

This clonotype was picked up a small number of times. The chain uses TRBV7-8 and TRBJ1-5; no reliable D call. The CDR3 consists of 14 residues. The ends were cut back, 9 bases at V and 6 bases at J, with 18 bases in the middle. Germline V gene lookup returns CDR1 SGHVS and CDR2 FQNEAQ. In DNA, the CDR3 is TGTGCCAGTAACTCTGCTGGGTTAGGTCAGCCCCAGCATTTT. It translates to CASNSAGLGQPQHF.

This clonotype was detected many times. The rearrangement uses TRBV7-9 and TRBJ2-7; 7 bases are a match to TRBD1. V lost 5 bases and J lost 3; bases outside the gene matches: 7. Germline V gives CDR1 SEHNR, CDR2 FQNEAQ (reference sequence). The CDR3 loop spans 14 amino acids. In DNA form, the CDR3 reads TGTGCCAGCAGCCCCCAGACAGGGAGCTACGAGCAGTACTTC. Translating gives CASSPQTGSYEQYF.

This clonotype was seen at least ten times. DNA of the CDR3: TGCAGCGTTGAAGAGGCAGGGGAGCTGTTTTTT. Protein: CSVEEAGELFF. The genes are TRBV29-1 and TRBJ2-2; no definite D call. Trimming stripped 0 bases from V and 8 bases from J, with 4 bases between. The CDR3 spans 11 residues. Germline V lookup: CDR1 SQVTM, CDR2 ANQGSEA.

This sequence joins TRBV10-1 and TRBJ2-7; either TRBD1 or TRBD2 may supply D (5 bases each). This CDR3 comprises 15 residues. V was pared by 6 bases and J by 6 bases, with 21 bases between. In germline, CDR1 is WNHNN, CDR2 SYGVQD (reference sequence). The CDR3 loop is CASSPGWGNNLEQYF. Written as DNA, the CDR3 is TGCGCCAGCAGCCCAGGATGGGGGAACAACCTCGAGCAGTACTTC.

This clonotype was seen a handful of times. The chain joins TRBV10-2 to TRBJ2-7; 7 bases line up with TRBD2. The junction had 5 bases not matched to a gene; V was cut back by 2 bases and J by 4 bases. The CDR3 runs to 14 residues. CDR1 is WSHSY and CDR2 is SAAADI in the germline V gene. The CDR3 reads CASSESGKGYEQYF. DNA of the CDR3: TGCGCCAGCAGTGAGAGCGGGAAGGGTTACGAGCAGTACTTC.

This clonotype was detected ten times or more. The chain carries TRBV19 and TRBJ1-3; D remains unclear. The CDR3 consists of 11 residues. Trimming cost V 7 bases and J 7 bases, with 8 bases left between them. Germline CDR1 and CDR2: LNHDA and SQIVND (reference sequence). The DNA for the CDR3 is TGTGCCAGTATCGGAGGGAACACCATATATTTT. Translating it yields CASIGGNTIYF.

This clonotype was detected only a few times. The rearrangement uses TRBV7-2 and TRBJ2-7; D is possibly TRBD1 or TRBD2 (6 bases each). V was pared by 1 base and J by 5 bases, with 15 bases between. Germline loops: CDR1 SGHTA, CDR2 FQGNSA. This CDR3 has 15 residues. CDR3 protein: CASSLGWGASNEQYF. CDR3 sequence (DNA): TGTGCCAGCAGCTTAGGGTGGGGGGCGAGCAACGAGCAGTACTTC.

In the case of this clonotype: This may arise from a read error, as a much more abundant clone is one base away. The rearrangement joins TRBV7-9 to TRBJ2-7; the D gene is possibly TRBD1 (5 bases). Per the germline V gene, CDR1 is SEHNR and CDR2 is FQNEAQ (reference sequence). This CDR3 comprises 13 residues. The V end lost 6 bases, the J end lost 3 bases, and 12 bases lay between the germline ends. This chain's CDR3 is CASSLTDHYEQYF. The DNA of the CDR3 is TGTGCCAGCAGTTTGACAGACCACTACGAGCAGTACTTC.

This clonotype has more than one count but fewer than ten. The V gene is TRBV29-1, the J gene TRBJ2-2; D is unclear. The CDR3 is 12 residues long. Germline V gene data show CDR1 as SQVTM and CDR2 as ANQGSEA. With 7 bases removed from V and 3 bases from J, the gap between germline ends came to 9 bases. CDR3 nucleotides: TGCAGCGCCAACAAGGACACCGGGGAGCTGTTTTTT. Protein sequence: CSANKDTGELFF.